Here is one T cell receptor beta chain with its context. What it binds is not known. Trimming shortened V by 6 bases and J by 8 bases, and 13 bases separated the two germline ends. The V gene's germline CDR1 is SNHLY and CDR2 FYNNEI. The CDR3 runs to 12 residues. The PCR used 60 Vbeta and 13 Jbeta primers. Clones were sequenced by immunoSEQ multiplex PCR, and TCRdb holds only the in-frame ones, with some missing. There are 130,000 to 150,000 clones in the sample; roughly 80% occur only once, and about 6.7% lies in the top ten. This sample was taken from a study of cytomegalovirus exposure and HLA in healthy donors. Study details: Earlier, 150 million to 200 million T cells were analyzed, and around 100 million unique TCR beta sequences were found among them.

Overall study results and limits: A later analysis linked a missense DCLRE1C variant to TCR beta V- and J-gene trimming.

The receptor comes from a woman aged 40-49 years in good health and CMV-seropositive. Sequenced: PBMCs. This rearrangement joins TRBV2 to TRBJ1-2; maybe TRBD1 (5 bases). The CDR3 sequence is CASSGTRQGYTF. The CDR3 bases are TGTGCCAGCAGCGGGACTCGCCAAGGCTACACCTTC.